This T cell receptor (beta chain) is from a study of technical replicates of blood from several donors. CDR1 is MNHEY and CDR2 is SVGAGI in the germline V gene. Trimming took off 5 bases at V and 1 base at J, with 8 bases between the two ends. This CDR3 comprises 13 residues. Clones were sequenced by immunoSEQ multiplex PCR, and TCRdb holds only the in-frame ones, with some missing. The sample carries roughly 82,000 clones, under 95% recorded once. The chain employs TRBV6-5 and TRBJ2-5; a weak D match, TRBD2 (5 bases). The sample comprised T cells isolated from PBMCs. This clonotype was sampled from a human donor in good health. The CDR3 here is CASSRDSQETQYF. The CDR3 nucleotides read TGTGCCAGCAGTCGGGATAGCCAAGAGACCCAGTACTTC.